This TCR beta chain was identified during a study of T cell changes during pregnancy in multiple sclerosis. CDR1 is SGHTA, CDR2 FQGNSA, per germline. CDR3 length equals 14 residues. The germline V and J ends were trimmed by 6 bases and 5 bases, with 13 bases remaining between them. The method was immunoSEQ multiplex PCR; TCRdb's version includes in-frame clones alone and lacks a portion of them. The sample consists of tens of thousands of clones, around nine tenths of them appearing once. This specimen was CD4+ T cells from peripheral blood mononuclear cells, taken before pregnancy. The clonotype originates from a female donor with multiple sclerosis, enrolled in a pregnancy study. The V and J genes are TRBV7-2 and TRBJ2-2, with D tentatively TRBD1 (6 bases). Here the CDR3 reads CASRVRGITGELFF. The CDR3 bases are TGTGCCAGCAGGGTCAGGGGAATAACCGGGGAGCTGTTTTTT.